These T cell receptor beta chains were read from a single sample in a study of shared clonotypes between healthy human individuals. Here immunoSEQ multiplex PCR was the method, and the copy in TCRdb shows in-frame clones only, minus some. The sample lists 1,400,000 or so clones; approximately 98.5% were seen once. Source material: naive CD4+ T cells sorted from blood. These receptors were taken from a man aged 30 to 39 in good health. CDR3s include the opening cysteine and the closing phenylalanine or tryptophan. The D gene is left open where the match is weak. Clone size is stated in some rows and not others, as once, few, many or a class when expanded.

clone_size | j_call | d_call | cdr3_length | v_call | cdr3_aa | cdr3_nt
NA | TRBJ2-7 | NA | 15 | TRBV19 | CASNLRHAGREEQYF | TGTGCCAGTAACCTCCGACACGCCGGTAGGGAAGAGCAGTACTTC
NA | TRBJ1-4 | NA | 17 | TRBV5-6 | CASSLWETTATNEKLFF | TGTGCCAGCAGCTTGTGGGAAACTACTGCAACTAATGAAAAACTGTTTTTT
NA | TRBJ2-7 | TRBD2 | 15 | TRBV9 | CASSESGTSSYEQYF | TGTGCCAGCAGCGAGAGCGGGACGAGCTCCTACGAGCAGTACTTC
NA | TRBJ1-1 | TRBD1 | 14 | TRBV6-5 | CASSYSAGTAEAFF | TGTGCCAGCAGTTACTCAGCTGGGACAGCTGAAGCTTTCTTT
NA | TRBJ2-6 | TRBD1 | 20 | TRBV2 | CASNGRYVRDRVAGANVLTF | TGTGCCAGCAATGGTCGCTATGTGCGGGACAGGGTTGCTGGGGCCAACGTCCTGACTTTC
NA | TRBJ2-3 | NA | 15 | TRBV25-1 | CASSDSRRGSDTQYF | TGTGCCAGCAGTGACTCCCGACGGGGGTCAGATACGCAGTATTTT
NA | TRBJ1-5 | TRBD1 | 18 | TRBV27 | CASSLGQEGGKGNQPQHF | TGTGCCAGCAGCTTAGGACAGGAGGGGGGAAAGGGCAATCAGCCCCAGCATTTT
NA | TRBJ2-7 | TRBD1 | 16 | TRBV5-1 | CASSSNPGQPTYEQYF | TGCGCCAGCAGCTCAAACCCGGGACAGCCGACCTACGAGCAGTACTTC
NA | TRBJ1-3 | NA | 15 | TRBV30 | CAWSVIGARGNTIYF | TGTGCCTGGAGTGTCATAGGGGCGCGTGGAAACACCATATATTTT
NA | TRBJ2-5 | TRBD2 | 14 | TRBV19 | CASSIGPSGETQYF | TGTGCCAGTAGTATTGGTCCTAGCGGGGAGACCCAGTACTTC
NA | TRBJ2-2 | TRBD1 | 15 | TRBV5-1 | CASSRDRVDTGELFF | TGCGCCAGCAGCCGGGACAGGGTGGACACCGGGGAGCTGTTTTTT
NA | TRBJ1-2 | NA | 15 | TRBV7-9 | CASSLPAGQNYGYTF | TGTGCCAGCAGCTTACCAGCAGGACAAAACTATGGCTACACCTTC
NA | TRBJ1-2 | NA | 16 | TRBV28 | CASSEQSRVRNYGYTF | TGTGCCAGCAGTGAACAGTCCAGGGTTAGAAACTATGGCTACACCTTC
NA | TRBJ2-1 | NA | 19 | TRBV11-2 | CASSLSQFDRPDIRNEQFF | TGTGCCAGCAGCTTATCCCAATTTGACAGGCCCGATATTAGAAATGAGCAGTTCTTC
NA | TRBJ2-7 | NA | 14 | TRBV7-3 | CASSLIGSHYEQYF | TGTGCCAGCAGCTTAATCGGGAGCCACTACGAGCAGTACTTC
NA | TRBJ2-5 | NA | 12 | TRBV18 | CASSPPAETQYF | TGTGCCAGCTCACCCCCGGCAGAGACCCAGTACTTC
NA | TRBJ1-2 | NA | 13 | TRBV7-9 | CASSLVGGNGYTF | TGTGCCAGCAGCTTAGTGGGCGGAAATGGCTACACCTTC
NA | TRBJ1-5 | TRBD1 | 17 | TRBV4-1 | CASSHQGTGGINQPQHF | TGCGCCAGCAGCCATCAGGGGACAGGGGGCATTAATCAGCCCCAGCATTTT
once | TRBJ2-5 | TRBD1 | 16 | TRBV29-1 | CSVETGTGYSQETQYF | TGCAGCGTTGAGACAGGGACAGGCTATTCTCAAGAGACCCAGTACTTC
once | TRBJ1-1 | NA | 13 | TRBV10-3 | CAISVKGLTEAFF | TGTGCCATCAGTGTTAAGGGGCTCACTGAAGCTTTCTTT